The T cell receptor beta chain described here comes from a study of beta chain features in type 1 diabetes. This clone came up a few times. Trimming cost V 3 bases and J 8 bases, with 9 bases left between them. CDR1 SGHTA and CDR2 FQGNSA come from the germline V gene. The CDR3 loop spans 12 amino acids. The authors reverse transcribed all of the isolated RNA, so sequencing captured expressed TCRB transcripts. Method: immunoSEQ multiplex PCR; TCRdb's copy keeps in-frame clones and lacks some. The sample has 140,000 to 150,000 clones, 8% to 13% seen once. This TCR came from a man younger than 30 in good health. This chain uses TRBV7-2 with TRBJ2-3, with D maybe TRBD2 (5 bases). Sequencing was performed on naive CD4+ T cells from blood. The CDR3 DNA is TGTGCCAGCAGCTTCTCGGAGGTTACGCAGTATTTT. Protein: CASSFSEVTQYF. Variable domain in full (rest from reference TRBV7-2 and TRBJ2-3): GAGVSQSPSNKVTEKGKDVELRCDPISGHTALYWYRQSLGQGLEFLIYFQGNSAPDKSGLPSDRFSAERTGGSVSTLTIQRTQQEDSAVYLCASSFSEVTQYFGPGTRLTVL.